In its sample, the clone carrying this T cell receptor (beta chain) was seen many times. No antigen is known for it. This sample includes further DNA sequences coding for the same CDR3. This record comes from a study of beta chain features in type 1 diabetes. About the research overall: No patient-donor differences in age, gender, total cells or subset yield. Sorted cells numbering 107,917,701 were examined across all samples. General study results and limits: There was a moderate but significant shortening of TCRB CDR3s in all four CD4+ subsets of Type 1 diabetes patients. A closer apparent resemblance between naive, central memory and Treg TCRB repertoires was seen in patients than in healthy donors.

The study reverse transcribed the entire isolated RNA, so it sequenced expressed TCRB transcripts. There were 3.5 million to 4.5 million reads on average in the naive, central memory and regulatory T cell samples. Generated by immunoSEQ multiplex PCR, the TCRdb table keeps only in-frame clones and is missing some. The sample gives over 120,000 clones, about an eighth of which show up once; about 1.3% is in the top ten. Deletions cut 0 bases from V and 3 bases from J, with 8 bases between. Looked up from germline, CDR1 is GTSNPN and CDR2 is SVGIG (reference sequence). The length of the CDR3 is 13 residues.

The source material was central memory CD4+ T cells from blood. V is TRBV30 and J is TRBJ1-2; perhaps TRBD1 as D (5 bases). This sequence originates from a man aged 18 to 30 with type 1 diabetes. The CDR3 DNA follows: TGTGCCTGGAGTGTACAAGGGGACTATGGCTACACCTTC. This translates into CAWSVQGDYGYTF.